Below, one T cell receptor beta chain is given with its context. Its antigen has not been determined. Base quality data are lacking; no much larger clone is found one base away. These data are taken from a study of T cell responses to AZD1222 COVID-19 vaccine (dated by TCRdb to about 2021). Study-level background: AZD1222 recipients with second doses at about 4 weeks or about 12 weeks were pooled, because spike-specific TCR depth and breadth did not differ between schedules. TCR sequencing covered 233 trial participants: 200 to 210 given two doses of AZD1222 and around 26 given two doses of MenACWY control vaccine. Trial participants were enrolled into age subgroups of 18-55, 56-69 and 70-plus years, which contained about 150, 27 and 61 TCR-sequenced participants, respectively.

In the paper's terms, the time point label means: baseline before first vaccination. Vaccinee samples were obtained from the UK trials COV001 and COV002, which included a single-blind randomized controlled phase 2/3 trial of AZD1222 (ChAdOx1 nCoV-19) in healthy adults. For TCRbeta chain sequencing, PBMC samples were collected from trial participants at day 0 and at day 28 after the second dose. Counted from cysteine to phenylalanine, this CDR3 has 17 amino acids. The entry retains the CDR3 DNA only, 51 bases that are in frame from base 1. Trimming accounts for 1 base at V and 0 bases at J, while the number of junction bases matched to no gene is 4. For CDR1 and CDR2, the germline V gene (reference sequence) lists LNHDA and SQIVND. The CDR3 regions of human TCRbeta chains were analyzed by immunosequencing. The authors processed their data as follows. Repertoire TCRs were checked for matches against a reference library of SARS-CoV-2-specific TCRs that had been generated using the MIRA antigen-specificity platform. Breadth meant the fraction of unique TCRs that were SARS-CoV-2-associated, whereas depth meant the fraction of total T cells that were SARS-CoV-2-associated. Using the MIRA data, each spike-specific TCR was assigned both to the spike region to which the TCR was reactive and to a CD4 or CD8 class. Log10-transformed breadth and depth values were compared by one-way ANOVA with Sidak's multiple comparisons tests. TCRdb retrieved this table from immuneACCESS and kept in-frame rearrangements only. Not all clones are present; in checked studies, unresolved V genes account for under half, and no reason is known for the remainder. V and J calls and clone size follow that table, whereas D and trimming were derived from the DNA. The sample includes around 110,000 clones, with 88% observed a single time. The ten largest clones take up approximately 10% of the sample.

Broader findings and caveats from the paper: Because no samples from the day 14 peak response were available, repertoires could be characterized only after the peak T cell response. The vaccine-associated CD4 TCRs covered the entire spike protein, and the dominant responses fell in regions 160-218 and 743-854. Most participants were white British and females outnumbered males, and the authors suggested that clonal diversity may have been underestimated. After two AZD1222 doses, both the breadth and the depth of spike-specific TCRs were significantly higher than at day 0 and than in MenACWY recipients. Conclusions about previously exposed vaccinees are limited because only six or seven AZD1222 recipients were SARS-CoV-2 seropositive at baseline. The 56-69-year group was small, and its depth increase did not reach significance, likely because of low power. Epitopes outside the regions mutated in the B.1.351 and B.1.1.7 variants were reportedly recognized by nearly half of the unique spike-specific TCRs.

The chain employs TRBV19 and TRBJ1-5, with 9 junctional bases fitting TRBD1. The receptor's source is an adult in good health. The material was peripheral blood, obtained on day 0 of AZD1222 vaccination. The nucleotide sequence is given as TGTGCCAGTAGTATAGGGGACAGGGTGTTTAGCAATCAGCCCCAGCATTTT. It specifies CASSIGDRVFSNQPQHF.